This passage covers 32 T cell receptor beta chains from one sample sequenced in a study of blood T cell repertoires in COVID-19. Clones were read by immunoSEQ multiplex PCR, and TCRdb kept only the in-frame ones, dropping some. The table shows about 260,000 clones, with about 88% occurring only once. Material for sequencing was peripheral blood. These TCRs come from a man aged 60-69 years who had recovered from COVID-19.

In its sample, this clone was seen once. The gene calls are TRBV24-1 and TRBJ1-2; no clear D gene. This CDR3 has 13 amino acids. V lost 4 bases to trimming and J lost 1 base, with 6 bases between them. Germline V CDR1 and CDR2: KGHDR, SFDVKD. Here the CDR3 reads CATSDLFNYGYTF. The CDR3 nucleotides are TGTGCCACCAGTGACCTATTTAACTATGGCTACACCTTC.

The CDR3: CASSQGLAGISKNIQYF. The CDR3 nucleotides read TGTGCCAGCAGCCAGGGACTAGCGGGGATATCCAAAAACATTCAGTACTTC. The genes are TRBV3-1 (or the pseudogene TRBV3-2) and TRBJ2-4, with 13 bases aligning to TRBD2. The CDR3 sequence is 17 residues long. Germline values: CDR1 LGHDT, CDR2 YNNKEL (reference sequence). Trimming removed 3 bases from V and 2 bases from J; junction bases left unmatched: 4.

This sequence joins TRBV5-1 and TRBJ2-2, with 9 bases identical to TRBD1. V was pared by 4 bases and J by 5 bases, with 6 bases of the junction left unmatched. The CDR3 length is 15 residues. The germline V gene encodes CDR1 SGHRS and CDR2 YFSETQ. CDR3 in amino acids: CASSTGQGVTGELFF. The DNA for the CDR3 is TGCGCCAGCAGCACGGGACAGGGTGTAACCGGGGAGCTGTTTTTT.

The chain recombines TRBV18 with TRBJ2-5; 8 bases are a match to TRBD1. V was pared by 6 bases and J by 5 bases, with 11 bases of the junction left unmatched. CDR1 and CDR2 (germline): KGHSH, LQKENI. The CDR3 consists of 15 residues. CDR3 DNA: TGTGCCAGCTCTCACGGACAGGGAGGAGGCGAGACCCAGTACTTC. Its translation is CASSHGQGGGETQYF.

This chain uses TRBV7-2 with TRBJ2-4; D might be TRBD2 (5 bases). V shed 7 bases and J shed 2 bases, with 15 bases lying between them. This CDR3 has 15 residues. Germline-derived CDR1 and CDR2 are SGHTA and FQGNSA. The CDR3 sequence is CASTKIRGSKNIQYF. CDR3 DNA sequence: TGTGCCAGCACAAAAATCCGGGGTTCCAAAAACATTCAGTACTTC. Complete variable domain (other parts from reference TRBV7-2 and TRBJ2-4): GAGVSQSPSNKVTEKGKDVELRCDPISGHTALYWYRQSLGQGLEFLIYFQGNSAPDKSGLPSDRFSAERTGGSVSTLTIQRTQQEDSAVYLCASTKIRGSKNIQYFGAGTRLSVL.

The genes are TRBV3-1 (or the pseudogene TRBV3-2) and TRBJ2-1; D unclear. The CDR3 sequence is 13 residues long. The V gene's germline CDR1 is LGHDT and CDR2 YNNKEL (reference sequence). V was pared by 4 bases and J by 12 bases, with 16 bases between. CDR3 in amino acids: CASSRSTHGGQFF. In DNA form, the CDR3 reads TGTGCCAGCAGCCGTTCTACTCACGGCGGGCAGTTCTTC.

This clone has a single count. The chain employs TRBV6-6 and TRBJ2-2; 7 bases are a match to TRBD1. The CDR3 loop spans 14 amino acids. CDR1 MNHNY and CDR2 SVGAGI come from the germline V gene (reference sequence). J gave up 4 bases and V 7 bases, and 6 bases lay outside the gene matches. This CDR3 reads CASNLGGGTGELFF. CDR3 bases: TGTGCCAGCAACCTAGGGGGCGGCACCGGGGAGCTGTTTTTT.

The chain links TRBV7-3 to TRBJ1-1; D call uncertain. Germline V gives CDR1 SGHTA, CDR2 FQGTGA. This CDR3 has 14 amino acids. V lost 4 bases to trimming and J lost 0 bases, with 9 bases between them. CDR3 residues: CASSSGNVNTEAFF. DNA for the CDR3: TGTGCCAGCAGCTCGGGAAATGTGAACACTGAAGCTTTCTTT. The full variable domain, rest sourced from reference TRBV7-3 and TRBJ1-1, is GAGVSQTPSNKVTEKGKYVELRCDPISGHTALYWYRQSLGQGPEFLIYFQGTGAADDSGLPNDRFFAVRPEGSVSTLKIQRTERGDSAVYLCASSSGNVNTEAFFGQGTRLTVV.

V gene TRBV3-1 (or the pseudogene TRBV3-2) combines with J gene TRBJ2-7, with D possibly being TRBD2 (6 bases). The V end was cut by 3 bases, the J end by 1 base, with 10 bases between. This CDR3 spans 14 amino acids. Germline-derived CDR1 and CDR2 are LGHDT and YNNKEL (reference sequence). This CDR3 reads CASSHRDLSYEQYF. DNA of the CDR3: TGTGCCAGCAGCCACCGGGACTTATCCTACGAGCAGTACTTC.

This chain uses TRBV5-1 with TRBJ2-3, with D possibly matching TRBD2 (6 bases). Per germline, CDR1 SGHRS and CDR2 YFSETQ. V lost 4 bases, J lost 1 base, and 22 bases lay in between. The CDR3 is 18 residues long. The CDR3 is CASSPDPGVGFRTDTQYF. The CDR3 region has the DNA TGCGCCAGCAGCCCAGACCCGGGGGTGGGCTTCCGCACAGATACGCAGTATTTT.

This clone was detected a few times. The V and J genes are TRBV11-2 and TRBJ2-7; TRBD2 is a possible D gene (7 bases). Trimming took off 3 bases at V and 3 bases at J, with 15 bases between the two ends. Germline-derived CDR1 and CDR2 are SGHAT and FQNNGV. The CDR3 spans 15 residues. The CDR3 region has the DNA TGTGCCAGCAGCTTCGGGGGGCCCCTCGTCTACGAGCAGTACTTC. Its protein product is CASSFGGPLVYEQYF.

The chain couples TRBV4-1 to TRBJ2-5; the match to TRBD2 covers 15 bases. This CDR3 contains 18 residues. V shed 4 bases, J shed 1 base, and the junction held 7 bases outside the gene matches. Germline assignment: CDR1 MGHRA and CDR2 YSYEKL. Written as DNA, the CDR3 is TGCGCCAGCAGCCGCTGGGGACTAGCGGGGGGCCTCCAAGAGACCCAGTACTTC. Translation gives CASSRWGLAGGLQETQYF.

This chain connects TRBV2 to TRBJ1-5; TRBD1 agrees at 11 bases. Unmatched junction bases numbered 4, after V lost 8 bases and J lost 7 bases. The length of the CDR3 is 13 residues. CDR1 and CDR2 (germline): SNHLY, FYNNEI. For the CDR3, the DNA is TGTGCCAGCCAGGGGACAGGGGGACAGCCCCAGCATTTT. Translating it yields CASQGTGGQPQHF.

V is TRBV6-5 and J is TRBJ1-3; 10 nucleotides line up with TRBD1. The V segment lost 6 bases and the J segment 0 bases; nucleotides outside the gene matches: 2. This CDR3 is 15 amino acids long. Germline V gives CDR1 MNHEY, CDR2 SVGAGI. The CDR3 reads CASSRQGASGNTIYF. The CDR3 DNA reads TGTGCCAGCAGCCGACAGGGGGCCTCTGGAAACACCATATATTTT.

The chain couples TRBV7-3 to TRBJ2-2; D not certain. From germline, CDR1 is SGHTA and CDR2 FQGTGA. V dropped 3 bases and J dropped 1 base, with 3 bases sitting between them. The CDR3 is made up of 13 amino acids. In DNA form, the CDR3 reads TGTGCCAGCAGCTTCGGGAACACCGGGGAGCTGTTTTTT. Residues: CASSFGNTGELFF.

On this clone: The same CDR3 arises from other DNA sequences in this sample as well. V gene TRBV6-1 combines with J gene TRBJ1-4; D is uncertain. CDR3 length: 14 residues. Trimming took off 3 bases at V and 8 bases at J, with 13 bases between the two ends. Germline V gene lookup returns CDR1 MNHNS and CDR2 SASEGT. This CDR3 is CASSDRGGNEKLFF. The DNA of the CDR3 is TGTGCCAGCAGTGATCGGGGTGGGAACGAAAAACTGTTTTTT.

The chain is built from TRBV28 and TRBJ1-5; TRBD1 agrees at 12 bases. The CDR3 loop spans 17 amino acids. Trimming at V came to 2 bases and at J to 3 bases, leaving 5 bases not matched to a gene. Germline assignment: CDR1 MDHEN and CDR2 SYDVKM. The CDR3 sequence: CASSLPRDRGLNQPQHF. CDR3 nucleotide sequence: TGTGCCAGCAGTTTACCTAGGGACAGGGGGCTCAATCAGCCCCAGCATTTT. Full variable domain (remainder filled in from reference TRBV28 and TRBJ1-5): DVKVTQSSRYLVKRTGEKVFLECVQDMDHENMFWYRQDPGLGLRLIYFSYDVKMKEKGDIPEGYSVSREKKERFSLILESASTNQTSMYLCASSLPRDRGLNQPQHFGDGTRLSIL.

The CDR3 reads CASTRTSGGAGELFF. CDR3 sequence (DNA): TGCGCCAGCACCCGGACTAGCGGGGGGGCCGGGGAGCTGTTTTTT. The chain has TRBV5-1 and TRBJ2-2; TRBD2 matches at 15 bases. V lost 6 bases, J lost 6 bases, and 3 bases stayed unmatched. The CDR3 is 15 residues long. Germline V gene lookup returns CDR1 SGHRS and CDR2 YFSETQ.

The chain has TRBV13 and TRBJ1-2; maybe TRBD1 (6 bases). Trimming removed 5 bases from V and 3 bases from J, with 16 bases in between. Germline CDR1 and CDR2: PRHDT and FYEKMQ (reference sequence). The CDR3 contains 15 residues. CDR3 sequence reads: CASSPYRQDYYGYTF. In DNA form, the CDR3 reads TGTGCCAGCAGCCCCTATCGACAGGATTACTATGGCTACACCTTC.

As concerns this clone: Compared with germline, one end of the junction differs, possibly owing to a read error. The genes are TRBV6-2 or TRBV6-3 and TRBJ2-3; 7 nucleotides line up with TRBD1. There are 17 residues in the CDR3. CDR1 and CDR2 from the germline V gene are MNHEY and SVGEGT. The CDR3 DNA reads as TGTGCCAGCAGTTACGATACAGGGGTCCACCGCACGGATACGCAGTATTTT. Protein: CASSYDTGVHRTDTQYF.

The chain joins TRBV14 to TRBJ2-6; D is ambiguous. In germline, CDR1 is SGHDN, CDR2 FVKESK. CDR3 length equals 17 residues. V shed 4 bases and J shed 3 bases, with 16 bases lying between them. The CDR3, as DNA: TGTGCCAGCAGCCCACGTGGGCCTACCCTTGGGGCCAACGTCCTGACTTTC. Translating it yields CASSPRGPTLGANVLTF.

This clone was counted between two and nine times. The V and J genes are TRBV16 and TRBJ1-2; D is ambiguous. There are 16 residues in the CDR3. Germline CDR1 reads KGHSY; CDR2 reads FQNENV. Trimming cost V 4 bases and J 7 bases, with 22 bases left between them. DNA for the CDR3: TGTGCCAGCAGCCCGGGGATAAGCCCGCTCCTCAGTGGCTACACCTTC. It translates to CASSPGISPLLSGYTF.

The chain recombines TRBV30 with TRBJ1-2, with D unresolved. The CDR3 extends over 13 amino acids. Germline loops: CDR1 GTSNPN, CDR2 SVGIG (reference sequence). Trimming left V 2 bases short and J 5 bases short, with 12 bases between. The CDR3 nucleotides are TGTGCCTGGAGTCCTCTAGAGCCTTATGGCTACACCTTC. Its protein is CAWSPLEPYGYTF. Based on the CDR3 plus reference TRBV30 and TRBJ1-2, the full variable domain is SQTIHQWPATLVQPVGSPLSLECTVEGTSNPNLYWYRQAAGRGLQLLFYSVGIGQISSEVPQNLSASRPQDRQFILSSKKLLLSDSGFYLCAWSPLEPYGYTFGSGTRLTVV.

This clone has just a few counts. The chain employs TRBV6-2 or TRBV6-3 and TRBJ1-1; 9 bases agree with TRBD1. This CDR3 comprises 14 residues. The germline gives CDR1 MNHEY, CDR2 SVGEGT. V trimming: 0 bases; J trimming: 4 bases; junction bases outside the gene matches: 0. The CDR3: CASSYSGQGTEAFF. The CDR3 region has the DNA TGTGCCAGCAGTTACTCGGGACAGGGCACTGAAGCTTTCTTT.

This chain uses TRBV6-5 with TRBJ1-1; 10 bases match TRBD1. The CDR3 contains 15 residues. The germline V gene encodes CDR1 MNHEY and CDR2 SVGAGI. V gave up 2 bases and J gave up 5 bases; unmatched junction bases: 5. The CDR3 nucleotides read TGTGCCAGCAGTTACGACAGGGGGCCGGGGACTGAAGCTTTCTTT. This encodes CASSYDRGPGTEAFF.

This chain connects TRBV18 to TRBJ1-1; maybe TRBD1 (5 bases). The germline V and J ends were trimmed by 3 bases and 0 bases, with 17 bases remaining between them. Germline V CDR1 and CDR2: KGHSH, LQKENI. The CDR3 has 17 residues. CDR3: CASSPRGSGKVNTEAFF. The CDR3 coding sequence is TGTGCCAGCTCACCTCGGGGGTCTGGAAAGGTGAACACTGAAGCTTTCTTT. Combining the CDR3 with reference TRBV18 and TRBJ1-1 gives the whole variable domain NAGVMQNPRHLVRRRGQEARLRCSPMKGHSHVYWYRQLPEEGLKFMVYLQKENIIDESGMPKERFSAEFPKEGPSILRIQQVVRGDSAAYFCASSPRGSGKVNTEAFFGQGTRLTVV.

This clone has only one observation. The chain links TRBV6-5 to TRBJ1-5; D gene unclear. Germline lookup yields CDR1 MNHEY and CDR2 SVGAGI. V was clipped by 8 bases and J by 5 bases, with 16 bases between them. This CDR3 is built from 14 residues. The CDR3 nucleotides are TGTGCCAGCGTGGGATACGGAGGTGATCAGCCCCAGCATTTT. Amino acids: CASVGYGGDQPQHF.

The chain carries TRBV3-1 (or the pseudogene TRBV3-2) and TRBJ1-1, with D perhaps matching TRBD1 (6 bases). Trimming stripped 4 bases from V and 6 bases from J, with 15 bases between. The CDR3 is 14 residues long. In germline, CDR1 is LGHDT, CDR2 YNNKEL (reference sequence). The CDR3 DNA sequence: TGTGCCAGCAGCCCCTTCAACCGACAGGCTGAAGCTTTCTTT. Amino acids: CASSPFNRQAEAFF.

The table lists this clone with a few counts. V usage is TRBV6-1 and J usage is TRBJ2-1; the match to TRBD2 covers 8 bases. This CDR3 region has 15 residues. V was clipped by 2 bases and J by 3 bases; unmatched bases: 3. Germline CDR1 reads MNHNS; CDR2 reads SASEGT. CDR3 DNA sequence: TGTGCCAGCAGTGAATTGGGACTAGTCTACAATGAGCAGTTCTTC. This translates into CASSELGLVYNEQFF.

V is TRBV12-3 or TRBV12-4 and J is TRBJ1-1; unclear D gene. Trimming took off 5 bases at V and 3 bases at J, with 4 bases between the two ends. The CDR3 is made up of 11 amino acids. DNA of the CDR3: TGTGCCAGCAGTCGGTACACTGAAGCTTTCTTT. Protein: CASSRYTEAFF.

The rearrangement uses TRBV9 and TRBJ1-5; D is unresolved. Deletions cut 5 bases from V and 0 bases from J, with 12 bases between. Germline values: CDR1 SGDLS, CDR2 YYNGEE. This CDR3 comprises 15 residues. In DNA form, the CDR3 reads TGTGCCAGCAGTGAGCGGGAGTCTAGCAATCAGCCCCAGCATTTT. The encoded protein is CASSERESSNQPQHF.

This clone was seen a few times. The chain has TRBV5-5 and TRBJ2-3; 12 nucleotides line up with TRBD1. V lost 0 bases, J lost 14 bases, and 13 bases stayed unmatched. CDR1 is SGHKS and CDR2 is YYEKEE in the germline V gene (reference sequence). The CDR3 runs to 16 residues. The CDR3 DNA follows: TGTGCCAGCAGCTTGGGGATAGCCGGGACAGGGGGCGCATCGTATTTT. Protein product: CASSLGIAGTGGASYF.